Listed here are 10 T cell receptor beta chains from one sample, sequenced in a study of blood T cell repertoires in COVID-19. The protocol was immunoSEQ multiplex PCR, while the TCRdb copy is restricted to in-frame clones and leaves out a portion. The sample has some 200,000 clones; 85% to 90% are singletons. Sequencing input: PBMCs or T cells enriched from blood (not recorded which). The receptor set was obtained from a woman between 18 and 29 years old in a cohort exposed to, infected with or recovered from COVID-19 (not recorded which).

The rearrangement joins TRBV3-1 (or the pseudogene TRBV3-2) to TRBJ2-7; 9 nucleotides line up with TRBD1. The CDR3 extends over 14 amino acids. Germline assignment: CDR1 LGHDT and CDR2 YNNKEL (reference sequence). The V segment lost 6 bases and the J segment 1 base; nucleotides outside the gene matches: 4. The CDR3 bases are TGTGCCAGCAGTCGGGACAGGGAATCCTACGAGCAGTACTTC. Encoded protein: CASSRDRESYEQYF.

The chain is built from TRBV5-1 and TRBJ2-1, with D perhaps matching TRBD1 (5 bases). This CDR3 spans 14 amino acids. With 0 bases removed from V and 7 bases from J, the gap between germline ends came to 11 bases. CDR1 and CDR2 (germline): SGHRS, YFSETQ. CDR3 in DNA: TGCGCCAGCAGCTTGGCCGCTCAGGGAAATGAGCAGTTCTTC. Translated: CASSLAAQGNEQFF.

The V call is TRBV21-1, the J call TRBJ1-1; the D call TRBD1 from the table was never checked on the DNA. TRBV21-1 is an annotated pseudogene. The CDR3 loop spans 16 amino acids. CDR3: CASTSGTRQGNTEAFF. Here the CDR3 DNA reads TGTGCCAGCACCTCGGGGACCAGACAGGGAAACACTGAAGCTTTCTTT.

This chain joins TRBV29-1 and TRBJ1-2; D gene unclear. Germline V gives CDR1 SQVTM, CDR2 ANQGSEA. This CDR3 has 11 amino acids. The V end lost 4 bases, the J end lost 4 bases, and 7 bases lay between the germline ends. The CDR3 nucleotides are TGCAGCGTTGTCCCTACCTATGGCTACACCTTC. Encoded protein: CSVVPTYGYTF. Complete variable domain (other parts from reference TRBV29-1 and TRBJ1-2): SAVISQKPSRDICQRGTSLTIQCQVDSQVTMMFWYRQQPGQSLTLIATANQGSEATYESGFVIDKFPISRPNLTFSTLTVSNMSPEDSSIYLCSVVPTYGYTFGSGTRLTVV.

V and J are TRBV7-3 and TRBJ1-1; tentatively, D is TRBD1 (5 bases). Trimming removed 5 bases at V and 1 base at J, with 8 bases between. The CDR3 is 13 residues long. CDR1 and CDR2 from the germline V gene are SGHTA and FQGTGA. CDR3 protein: CASSVGQNTEAFF. CDR3 in DNA: TGTGCCAGCAGCGTCGGACAGAACACTGAAGCTTTCTTT.

V and J are TRBV7-8 and TRBJ2-3; TRBD2 aligns across 8 bases. Germline CDR1 SGHVS, CDR2 FQNEAQ. This CDR3 comprises 12 residues. The V segment lost 4 bases and the J segment 6 bases; nucleotides outside the gene matches: 0. CDR3 sequence: CASSSGGDTQYF. In DNA form, the CDR3 reads TGTGCCAGCAGCTCGGGGGGGGATACGCAGTATTTT.

V usage is TRBV28 and J usage is TRBJ2-7, with a possible D match to TRBD1 (6 bases). Trimming took off 7 bases at V and 2 bases at J, with 9 bases between the two ends. The germline gives CDR1 MDHEN, CDR2 SYDVKM. The CDR3 loop spans 12 amino acids. CDR3 bases: TGTGCCAGCACCACAGGGCCCTACGAGCAGTACTTC. Protein sequence: CASTTGPYEQYF.

The rearrangement links TRBV29-1 to TRBJ2-1; a weak D match, TRBD2 (5 bases). Trimming took off 4 bases at V and 8 bases at J, with 15 bases between the two ends. Germline loops: CDR1 SQVTM, CDR2 ANQGSEA. CDR3 length: 13 amino acids. The CDR3 spells CSVGTLLSDEQFF. The CDR3 DNA follows: TGCAGCGTTGGGACTTTACTTTCCGATGAGCAGTTCTTC.

V usage is TRBV7-9 and J usage is TRBJ2-3; maybe TRBD2 (6 bases). The ends were cut back, 3 bases at V and 0 bases at J, with 10 bases in the middle. CDR1 and CDR2 (germline): SEHNR, FQNEAQ (reference sequence). The CDR3 has 15 amino acids. The DNA of the CDR3 is TGTGCCAGCAGCTTTTCAGGGACTAGCACAGATACGCAGTATTTT. Encoded protein: CASSFSGTSTDTQYF. Full variable domain (missing parts from reference TRBV7-9 and TRBJ2-3): DTGVSQNPRHKITKRGQNVTFRCDPISEHNRLYWYRQTLGQGPEFLTYFQNEAQLEKSRLLSDRFSAERPKGSFSTLEIQRTEQGDSAMYLCASSFSGTSTDTQYFGPGTRLTVL.

The chain has TRBV7-9 and TRBJ2-2; 11 bases fit TRBD2. Germline values: CDR1 SEHNR, CDR2 FQNEAQ (reference sequence). V lost 4 bases, J lost 10 bases, and 11 bases stayed unmatched. There are 16 residues in the CDR3. CDR3 in DNA: TGTGCCAGCAGCTCGGAGGGACTAGCGGTCAGAGAGGAGCTGTTTTTT. Translating gives CASSSEGLAVREELFF.